These 22 T cell receptor beta chains were sequenced from one sample in a study of blood T cell repertoires in COVID-19. This table comes from immunoSEQ multiplex PCR, and its TCRdb copy is limited to in-frame clones, with some not included. The sample lists around 250,000 clones; 84% were seen once. The sequenced sample consisted of peripheral blood. These receptor sequences come from a woman between 40 and 55 years old who had recovered from COVID-19.

The rearrangement uses TRBV5-1 and TRBJ2-7, with D maybe TRBD1 (6 bases). The CDR3 loop spans 14 amino acids. Trimming took 1 base from V and 9 from J, leaving 17 bases between them. Germline V gene data show CDR1 as SGHRS and CDR2 as YFSETQ. The CDR3 loop is CASSLLGDTLGQYF. The CDR3 DNA reads as TGCGCCAGCAGCTTGCTAGGGGACACCCTTGGGCAGTACTTC.

The rearrangement joins TRBV3-1 (or the pseudogene TRBV3-2) to TRBJ2-5; 9 nucleotides agree with TRBD1. The junction had 4 bases not matched to a gene; V was cut back by 1 base and J by 1 base. CDR1 is LGHDT and CDR2 is YNNKEL in the germline V gene (reference sequence). The CDR3 spans 16 residues. CDR3 nucleotides: TGTGCCAGCAGCCAAGTTATGGGACAGGGCCAAGAGACCCAGTACTTC. It specifies CASSQVMGQGQETQYF.

V gene TRBV28 combines with J gene TRBJ1-5, with a weak D call TRBD1 (6 bases). The CDR3 totals 15 residues. Trimming stripped 4 bases from V and 2 bases from J, with 12 bases between. In germline, CDR1 is MDHEN, CDR2 SYDVKM. CDR3 bases: TGTGCCAGCAGTTCGGGGGGCCCAGGCAATCAGCCCCAGCATTTT. Its translation: CASSSGGPGNQPQHF. Based on the CDR3 plus reference TRBV28 and TRBJ1-5, the full variable domain is DVKVTQSSRYLVKRTGEKVFLECVQDMDHENMFWYRQDPGLGLRLIYFSYDVKMKEKGDIPEGYSVSREKKERFSLILESASTNQTSMYLCASSSGGPGNQPQHFGDGTRLSIL.

The J gene is TRBJ1-4, the V gene TRBV10-3; possibly TRBD1 for D (6 bases). The CDR3 extends over 12 amino acids. In germline, CDR1 is ENHRY, CDR2 SYGVKD. V gave up 6 bases and J gave up 7 bases, with 9 bases separating them. CDR3 sequence (DNA): TGTGCCATCAGGGACAGTTCTGAAAAACTGTTTTTT. This codes for CAIRDSSEKLFF.

V is TRBV3-1 (or the pseudogene TRBV3-2) and J is TRBJ1-2; D gene uncertain. Germline V CDR1 and CDR2: LGHDT, YNNKEL (reference sequence). The V end was cut by 1 base, the J end by 6 bases, with 6 bases between. CDR3 length: 12 residues. In nucleotides, the CDR3 is TGTGCCAGCAGCCAAGTCCGGGATGGCTACACCTTC. Its protein is CASSQVRDGYTF.

The chain recombines TRBV5-1 with TRBJ1-1, with a weak D call TRBD1 (6 bases). Germline CDR1 SGHRS, CDR2 YFSETQ. This CDR3 spans 12 amino acids. V lost 3 bases and J 8 bases, leaving 11 bases between the germline ends. The CDR3: CASSSGGREAFF. The CDR3 nucleotides read TGCGCCAGCAGCTCGGGGGGCAGGGAAGCTTTCTTT.

This clone was seen a few times. The chain links TRBV2 to TRBJ2-1; D is unresolved. Trimming took 10 bases from V and 5 from J, leaving 9 bases between them. Germline CDR1 is SNHLY and CDR2 is FYNNEI. The CDR3 contains 11 residues. The CDR3 sequence: CATTINNEQFF. Written as DNA, the CDR3 is TGTGCCACCACAATTAACAATGAGCAGTTCTTC.

The chain carries TRBV5-1 and TRBJ2-7; 10 bases fit TRBD1. The CDR3 has 14 residues. Unmatched junction bases numbered 7, after V lost 6 bases and J lost 4 bases. CDR1 is SGHRS, CDR2 YFSETQ, per germline. In DNA form, the CDR3 reads TGCGCCAGCAACCCAGGGACAGGGGAATACGAGCAGTACTTC. It is translated as CASNPGTGEYEQYF.

This clone came up once. The chain has TRBV9 and TRBJ2-5, with 14 nucleotides matching TRBD2. The CDR3 is 17 amino acids. Germline V gene sequence: CDR1 SGDLS, CDR2 YYNGEE. V was clipped by 4 bases and J by 4 bases; unmatched bases: 9. The CDR3 spells CASSPTTSGGALETQYF. CDR3 nucleotides: TGTGCCAGCAGCCCGACGACTAGCGGGGGGGCTTTAGAGACCCAGTACTTC. The full variable domain, rest sourced from reference TRBV9 and TRBJ2-5, is DSGVTQTPKHLITATGQRVTLRCSPRSGDLSVYWYQQSLDQGLQFLIQYYNGEERAKGNILERFSAQQFPDLHSELNLSSLELGDSALYFCASSPTTSGGALETQYFGPGTRLLVL.

This clone was observed many times. V gene TRBV4-1 combines with J gene TRBJ1-3; D gene ambiguous. The CDR3 length is 11 residues. V was trimmed by 8 bases and J by 9 bases, leaving 11 bases between them. The germline V gene encodes CDR1 MGHRA and CDR2 YSYEKL. CDR3 amino acids: CASGERGTIYF. The CDR3 region has the DNA TGCGCCAGCGGGGAACGGGGCACCATATATTTT.

A single count supports this clone. This rearrangement joins TRBV15 to TRBJ2-2; possibly TRBD2 for D (5 bases). The germline gives CDR1 LNHNV, CDR2 YYDKDF (reference sequence). The germline V and J ends were trimmed by 3 bases and 4 bases, with 18 bases remaining between them. This CDR3 has 17 residues. CDR3 residues: CATSREAPRLGTGELFF. The CDR3 nucleotides read TGTGCCACCAGCAGGGAGGCACCACGCTTAGGCACCGGGGAGCTGTTTTTT.

V gene TRBV6-5 combines with J gene TRBJ1-1; D is unresolved. From germline, CDR1 is MNHEY and CDR2 SVGAGI. The CDR3 consists of 15 residues. Trimming took off 0 bases at V and 4 bases at J, with 12 bases between the two ends. The CDR3 bases are TGTGCCAGCAGTTACTCGCAGTTAAGGAGCACTGAAGCTTTCTTT. Translated: CASSYSQLRSTEAFF.

The chain has TRBV19 and TRBJ2-1; 8 nucleotides match TRBD2. V was clipped by 3 bases and J by 8 bases; unmatched bases: 6. CDR1 is LNHDA, CDR2 SQIVND, per germline (reference sequence). The CDR3 has 14 residues. The CDR3 DNA follows: TGTGCCAGTAGTATCGCGGGGGGCATCCATGAGCAGTTCTTC. Amino acid sequence: CASSIAGGIHEQFF.

V is TRBV18 and J is TRBJ1-2, with 7 bases that match TRBD1. Trimming took 6 bases from V and 4 from J; bases not matched to a gene: 5. The CDR3 is 13 residues long. Per germline, CDR1 KGHSH and CDR2 LQKENI. The CDR3 DNA reads TGTGCCAGCTCGCCGGGACAGCCCTATGGCTACACCTTC. Protein sequence: CASSPGQPYGYTF.

J is TRBJ2-5 and V is TRBV7-6; the D gene is possibly TRBD1 (6 bases). The V end was cut by 5 bases, the J end by 5 bases, with 24 bases between. Germline loops: CDR1 SGHVS, CDR2 FNYEAQ. This CDR3 has 17 amino acids. The CDR3 loop is CASSHPSASQGLETQYF. Written as DNA, the CDR3 is TGTGCCAGCAGCCACCCCTCAGCTTCACAGGGCCTGGAGACCCAGTACTTC.

The genes are TRBV15 and TRBJ2-7, with TRBD1 identical over 7 bases. This CDR3 has 13 amino acids. The germline V gene encodes CDR1 LNHNV and CDR2 YYDKDF (reference sequence). J was trimmed by 6 bases and V by 1 base; bases with no gene match: 3. The chain's CDR3 is CATSRVRQGEQYF. CDR3 nucleotides: TGTGCCACCAGCAGAGTTCGACAGGGCGAGCAGTACTTC.

The gene calls are TRBV30 and TRBJ1-5; the match to TRBD1 covers 10 bases. V was clipped by 3 bases and J by 2 bases; unmatched bases: 7. The CDR3 runs 16 residues. CDR1 GTSNPN and CDR2 SVGIG come from the germline V gene (reference sequence). The CDR3 protein is CAWRPPGTGGNQPQHF. The CDR3 region has the DNA TGTGCCTGGAGGCCCCCCGGGACAGGGGGCAATCAGCCCCAGCATTTT.

The chain joins TRBV6-1 to TRBJ1-2, with 7 bases that match TRBD1. This CDR3 contains 16 residues. V lost 1 base and J lost 5; bases outside the gene matches: 10. Germline CDR1 and CDR2: MNHNS and SASEGT. CDR3 sequence: CASSEVSGRGNYGYTF. CDR3 nucleotide sequence: TGTGCCAGCAGTGAAGTGTCGGGCAGGGGGAATTATGGCTACACCTTC.

V and J are TRBV28 and TRBJ1-3; D gene unclear. From germline, CDR1 is MDHEN and CDR2 SYDVKM. Deletions cut 3 bases from V and 7 bases from J, with 7 bases between. The CDR3 is made up of 12 amino acids. CDR3 sequence: CASSFSMNTIYF. In DNA, the CDR3 is TGTGCCAGCAGTTTTAGTATGAACACCATATATTTT.

The rearrangement links TRBV7-3 to TRBJ2-5; D is unclear. V gave up 5 bases and J gave up 0 bases, with 13 bases separating them. This CDR3 comprises 15 residues. Germline V gene lookup returns CDR1 SGHTA and CDR2 FQGTGA. CDR3 amino acids: CASSVGLLYQETQYF. In DNA, the CDR3 is TGTGCCAGCAGCGTCGGTCTATTGTACCAAGAGACCCAGTACTTC.

This clone is a singleton in its sample. The chain has TRBV11-3 and TRBJ1-3; 8 bases map to TRBD1. CDR1 is SGHNT, CDR2 YENEEA, per germline. CDR3 length: 15 amino acids. Trimming cost V 3 bases and J 3 bases; bases outside gene matches: 4. This chain's CDR3 is CASSFQGAIGNTIYF. The CDR3 nucleotides are TGTGCCAGCAGCTTCCAGGGGGCAATTGGAAACACCATATATTTT.

This clone was counted between two and nine times. This chain links TRBV4-1 with TRBJ1-4; no clear D. This CDR3 has 13 residues. The V and J ends lost 4 bases and 8 bases respectively, with 11 bases between them. Germline CDR1 reads MGHRA; CDR2 reads YSYEKL. In nucleotides, the CDR3 is TGCGCCAGCAGCCGTATTTGGAGGGAAAAACTGTTTTTT. Protein product: CASSRIWREKLFF.